This T cell receptor (beta chain) stems from a study of shared clonotypes between healthy human individuals. TCRdb's copy holds only in-frame clones and misses some; the assay was immunoSEQ multiplex PCR. The table records around 450,000 clones, roughly three quarters of them present only once. Overall study results and limits: Few donors restricted represented genetic and exposure-history diversity.

Germline V gene lookup returns CDR1 SGHTA and CDR2 FQGTGA. The CDR3 is 16 residues long. With 2 bases clipped from V and 5 bases from J, the junction kept 10 bases outside the gene matches. As for this clone: Its antigen is currently unknown.

The sample comprised PBMCs. The chain recombines TRBV7-3 with TRBJ2-5; 8 nucleotides match TRBD2. This TCR was sampled from a woman in her thirties or forties in good health. Some clones in this sample may be carry-over from other donors' samples. CDR3 protein: CASSLQGAGVHETQYF. The CDR3 bases are TGTGCCAGCAGCTTACAAGGAGCGGGAGTACATGAGACCCAGTACTTC.